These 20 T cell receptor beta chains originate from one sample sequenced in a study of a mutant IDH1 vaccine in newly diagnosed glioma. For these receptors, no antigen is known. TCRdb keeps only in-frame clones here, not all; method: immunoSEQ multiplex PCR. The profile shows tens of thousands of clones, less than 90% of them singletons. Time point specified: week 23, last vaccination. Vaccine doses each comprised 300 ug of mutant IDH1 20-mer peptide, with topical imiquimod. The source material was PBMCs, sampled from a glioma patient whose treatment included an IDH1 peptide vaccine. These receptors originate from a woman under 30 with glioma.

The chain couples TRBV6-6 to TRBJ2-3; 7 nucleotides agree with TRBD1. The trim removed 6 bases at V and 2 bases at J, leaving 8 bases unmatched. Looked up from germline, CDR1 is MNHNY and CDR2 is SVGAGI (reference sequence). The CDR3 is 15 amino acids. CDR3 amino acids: CASRARDSYTDTQYF. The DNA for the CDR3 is TGTGCCAGCAGGGCCCGGGACAGTTACACAGATACGCAGTATTTT.

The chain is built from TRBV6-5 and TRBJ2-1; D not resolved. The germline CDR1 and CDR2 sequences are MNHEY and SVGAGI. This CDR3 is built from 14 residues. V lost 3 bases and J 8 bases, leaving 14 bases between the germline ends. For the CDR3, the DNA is TGTGCCAGCAGTTATTTTGGCTTAGTAGATGAGCAGTTCTTC. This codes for CASSYFGLVDEQFF.

The DNA for the CDR3 is TGTGCCATCAAAGTTGGACTAGCGGGAGAGCAGTACTTC. Translation: CAIKVGLAGEQYF. V is TRBV10-3 and J is TRBJ2-7; 12 nucleotides align to TRBD2. Germline trimming cut 7 bases from V and 7 bases from J; bases unmatched to any gene: 5. The CDR3 loop spans 13 amino acids. Germline V lookup: CDR1 ENHRY, CDR2 SYGVKD.

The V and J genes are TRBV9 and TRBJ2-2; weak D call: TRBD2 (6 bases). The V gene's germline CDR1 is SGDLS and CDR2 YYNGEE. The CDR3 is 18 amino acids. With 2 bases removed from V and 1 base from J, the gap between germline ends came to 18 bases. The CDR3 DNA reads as TGTGCCAGCAGCGTCCCTTCCGGGGAGGAAAGGAACACCGGGGAGCTGTTTTTT. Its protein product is CASSVPSGEERNTGELFF.

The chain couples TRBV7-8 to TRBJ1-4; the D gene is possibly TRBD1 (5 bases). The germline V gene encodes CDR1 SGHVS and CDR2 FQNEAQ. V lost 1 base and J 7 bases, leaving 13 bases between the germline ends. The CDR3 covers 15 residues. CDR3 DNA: TGTGCCAGCAGCTTAGGGTGGCAGGGTGGTGAAAAACTGTTTTTT. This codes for CASSLGWQGGEKLFF.

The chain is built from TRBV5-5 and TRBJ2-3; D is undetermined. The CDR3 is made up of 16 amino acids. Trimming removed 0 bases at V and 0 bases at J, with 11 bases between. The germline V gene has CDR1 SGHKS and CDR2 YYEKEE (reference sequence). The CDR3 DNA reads TGTGCCAGCAGCTTGGTACTGGCAGCTAGCACAGATACGCAGTATTTT. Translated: CASSLVLAASTDTQYF.

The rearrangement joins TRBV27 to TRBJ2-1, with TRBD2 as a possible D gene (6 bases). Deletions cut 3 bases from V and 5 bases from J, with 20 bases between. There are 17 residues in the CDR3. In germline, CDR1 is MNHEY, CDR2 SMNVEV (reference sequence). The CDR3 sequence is CASSFALGGPSNNEQFF. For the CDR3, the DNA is TGTGCCAGCAGTTTTGCCCTTGGAGGGCCCTCAAACAATGAGCAGTTCTTC.

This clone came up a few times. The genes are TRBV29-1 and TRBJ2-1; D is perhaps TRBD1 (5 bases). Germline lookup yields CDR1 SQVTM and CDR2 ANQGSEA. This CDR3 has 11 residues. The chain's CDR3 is CVYRYYNEQFF. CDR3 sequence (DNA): TGCGTATACAGGTACTACAATGAGCAGTTCTTC.

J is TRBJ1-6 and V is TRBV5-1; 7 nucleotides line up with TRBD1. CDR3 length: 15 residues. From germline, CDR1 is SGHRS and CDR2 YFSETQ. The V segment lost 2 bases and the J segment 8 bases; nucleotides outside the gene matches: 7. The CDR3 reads CASSFTGAGDSPLHF. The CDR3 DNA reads TGCGCCAGCAGCTTCACAGGGGCTGGCGATTCACCCCTCCACTTT.

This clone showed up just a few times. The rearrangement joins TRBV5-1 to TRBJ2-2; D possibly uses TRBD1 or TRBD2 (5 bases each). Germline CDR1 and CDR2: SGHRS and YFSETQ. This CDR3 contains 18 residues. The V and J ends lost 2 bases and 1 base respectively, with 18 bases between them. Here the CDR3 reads CASSFHQGEFLNTGELFF. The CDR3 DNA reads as TGCGCCAGCAGCTTTCACCAGGGAGAGTTCCTGAACACCGGGGAGCTGTTTTTT.

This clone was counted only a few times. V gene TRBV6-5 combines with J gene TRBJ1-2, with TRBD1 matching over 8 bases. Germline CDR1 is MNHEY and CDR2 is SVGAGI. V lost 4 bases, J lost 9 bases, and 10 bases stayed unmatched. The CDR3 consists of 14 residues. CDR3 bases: TGTGCCAGCAGTTTCGCAGGGGGCCGGGAGAGCTACACCTTC. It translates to CASSFAGGRESYTF.

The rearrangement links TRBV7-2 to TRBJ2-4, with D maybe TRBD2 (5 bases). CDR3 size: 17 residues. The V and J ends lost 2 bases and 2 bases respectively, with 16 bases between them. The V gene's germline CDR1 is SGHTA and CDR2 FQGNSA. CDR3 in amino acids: CASSLSAGLGPKNIQYF. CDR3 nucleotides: TGTGCCAGCAGCTTAAGTGCGGGCCTTGGCCCCAAAAACATTCAGTACTTC.

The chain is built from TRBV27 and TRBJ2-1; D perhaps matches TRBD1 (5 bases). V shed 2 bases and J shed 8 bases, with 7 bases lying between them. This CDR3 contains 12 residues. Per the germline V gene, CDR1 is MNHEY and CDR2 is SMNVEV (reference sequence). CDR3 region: CASSLQGDEQFF. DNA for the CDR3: TGTGCCAGCAGTTTACAGGGCGATGAGCAGTTCTTC.

The chain's CDR3 is CASSHEPQNENQPQHF. Written as DNA, the CDR3 is TGCGCCAGCAGCCACGAGCCGCAGAACGAAAATCAGCCCCAGCATTTT. The genes are TRBV4-1 and TRBJ1-5; D is unclear. The CDR3 has 16 residues. V was clipped by 3 bases and J by 4 bases, with 16 bases between them. Per the germline V gene, CDR1 is MGHRA and CDR2 is YSYEKL.

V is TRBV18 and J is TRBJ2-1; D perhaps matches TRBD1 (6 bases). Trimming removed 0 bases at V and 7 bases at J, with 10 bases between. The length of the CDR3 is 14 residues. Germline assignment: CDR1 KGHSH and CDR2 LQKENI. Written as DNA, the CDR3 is TGTGCCAGCTCACCACCGGACAGTCCGAATGAGCAGTTCTTC. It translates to CASSPPDSPNEQFF.

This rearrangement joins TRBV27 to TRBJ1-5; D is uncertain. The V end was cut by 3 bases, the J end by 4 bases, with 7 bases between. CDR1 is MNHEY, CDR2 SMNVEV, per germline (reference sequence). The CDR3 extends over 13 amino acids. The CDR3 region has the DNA TGTGCCAGCAGTTTTGGGTGGAATCAGCCCCAGCATTTT. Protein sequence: CASSFGWNQPQHF.

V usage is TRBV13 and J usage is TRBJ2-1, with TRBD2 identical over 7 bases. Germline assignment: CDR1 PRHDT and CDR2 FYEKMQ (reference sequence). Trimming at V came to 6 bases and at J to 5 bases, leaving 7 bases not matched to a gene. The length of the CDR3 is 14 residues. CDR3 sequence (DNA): TGTGCCAGCAGGCAAGCGGGGAAGAACAATGAGCAGTTCTTC. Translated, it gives CASRQAGKNNEQFF.

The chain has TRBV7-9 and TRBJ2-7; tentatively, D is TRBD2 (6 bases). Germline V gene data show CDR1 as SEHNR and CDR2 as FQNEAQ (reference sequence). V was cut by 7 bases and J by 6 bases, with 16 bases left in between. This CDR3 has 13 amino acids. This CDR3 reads CASTPDQGGEQYF. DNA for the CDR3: TGTGCCAGCACCCCGGACCAGGGAGGCGAGCAGTACTTC.

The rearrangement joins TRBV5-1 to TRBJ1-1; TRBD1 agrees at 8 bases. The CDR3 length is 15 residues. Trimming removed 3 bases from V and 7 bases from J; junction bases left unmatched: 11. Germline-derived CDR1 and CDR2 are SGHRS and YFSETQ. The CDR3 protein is CASSSTGTGTVEAFF. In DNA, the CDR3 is TGCGCCAGCAGCTCAACCGGGACAGGAACTGTTGAAGCTTTCTTT.

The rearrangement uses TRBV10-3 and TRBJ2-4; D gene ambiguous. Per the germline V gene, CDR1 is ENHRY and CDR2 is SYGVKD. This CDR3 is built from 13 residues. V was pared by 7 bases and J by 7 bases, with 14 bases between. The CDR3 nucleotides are TGTGCCATCAAAAGCGTGGGTGAGAACATTCAGTACTTC. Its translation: CAIKSVGENIQYF.